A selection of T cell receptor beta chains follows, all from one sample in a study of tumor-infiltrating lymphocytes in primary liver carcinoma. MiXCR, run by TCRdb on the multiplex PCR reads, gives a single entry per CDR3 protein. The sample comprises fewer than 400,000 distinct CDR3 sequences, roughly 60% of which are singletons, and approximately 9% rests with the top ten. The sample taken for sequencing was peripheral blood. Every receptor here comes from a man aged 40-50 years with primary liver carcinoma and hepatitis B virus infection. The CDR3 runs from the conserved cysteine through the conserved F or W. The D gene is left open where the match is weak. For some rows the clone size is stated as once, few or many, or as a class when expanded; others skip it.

cdr3_aa: CASSHKTGGLFF; v_call: TRBV5-6; j_call: TRBJ2-2; d_call: NA; clone_size: NA
cdr3_aa: CASSLGGSVVNEQSF; v_call: TRBV11-2; j_call: TRBJ2-1; d_call: NA; clone_size: NA
cdr3_aa: CVSSGQQETQYF; v_call: TRBV11-2; j_call: TRBJ2-5; d_call: NA; clone_size: NA
cdr3_aa: CASGVASGGELFF; v_call: TRBV2; j_call: TRBJ2-2; d_call: NA; clone_size: once
cdr3_aa: CASSRPISGNTIYF; v_call: TRBV11-2; j_call: TRBJ1-3; d_call: NA; clone_size: NA
cdr3_aa: CGSSSPRFAEQFF; v_call: TRBV11-2; j_call: TRBJ2-1; d_call: NA; clone_size: once
cdr3_aa: CASNYSTNTQYF; v_call: TRBV7-9; j_call: TRBJ2-3; d_call: NA; clone_size: NA
cdr3_aa: CASSLGSSHNERFF; v_call: TRBV11-3; j_call: TRBJ2-1; d_call: NA; clone_size: NA
cdr3_aa: CASSFGQGNQPQHF; v_call: TRBV12-3/TRBV12-4; j_call: TRBJ1-5; d_call: TRBD1; clone_size: many
cdr3_aa: CASVKGGQFCEQYF; v_call: TRBV12-3/TRBV12-4; j_call: TRBJ2-7; d_call: NA; clone_size: NA
cdr3_aa: CASSQDSGRRNSPLHF; v_call: TRBV4-3; j_call: TRBJ1-6; d_call: NA; clone_size: NA
cdr3_aa: CASSFRRIRGDTQYF; v_call: TRBV28; j_call: TRBJ2-3; d_call: NA; clone_size: few
cdr3_aa: CASSPRGGRTDTQYF; v_call: TRBV4-3; j_call: TRBJ2-3; d_call: TRBD2; clone_size: few
cdr3_aa: CAWIWNAGELFF; v_call: TRBV30; j_call: TRBJ2-2; d_call: NA; clone_size: NA
cdr3_aa: CASSYPSGQGKGYTF; v_call: TRBV5-4; j_call: TRBJ1-2; d_call: TRBD1; clone_size: NA
cdr3_aa: CVSSSLNPPGSYEQYF; v_call: TRBV5-6; j_call: TRBJ2-7; d_call: NA; clone_size: NA
cdr3_aa: CASSPGCLEQYF; v_call: TRBV12-3/TRBV12-4; j_call: TRBJ2-7; d_call: NA; clone_size: NA
cdr3_aa: CASSLVGGGEQFF; v_call: TRBV5-6; j_call: TRBJ2-1; d_call: NA; clone_size: NA
cdr3_aa: CASSQEWGPYNEQFF; v_call: TRBV4-1; j_call: TRBJ2-1; d_call: NA; clone_size: NA
cdr3_aa: CTSSPGLAGVNEQYF; v_call: TRBV5-1; j_call: TRBJ2-7; d_call: TRBD2; clone_size: NA
cdr3_aa: CSVAPGLAGSYNEQFF; v_call: TRBV29-1; j_call: TRBJ2-1; d_call: TRBD2; clone_size: NA
cdr3_aa: CASSYSFSNAGYEQFF; v_call: TRBV6-5; j_call: TRBJ2-1; d_call: NA; clone_size: many
cdr3_aa: CAWSGTGDGQSQHF; v_call: TRBV30; j_call: TRBJ1-5; d_call: TRBD1; clone_size: NA
cdr3_aa: CASSLMVGASSSYNEQFF; v_call: TRBV7-9; j_call: TRBJ2-1; d_call: NA; clone_size: NA
cdr3_aa: CASNLDTDTEAFF; v_call: TRBV5-1; j_call: TRBJ1-1; d_call: NA; clone_size: NA
cdr3_aa: CAWNGGDNQPRHF; v_call: TRBV30; j_call: TRBJ1-5; d_call: NA; clone_size: once
cdr3_aa: CASSSRSAYDQYF; v_call: TRBV5-6; j_call: TRBJ2-7; d_call: NA; clone_size: NA
cdr3_aa: CTISSGGGQETQYF; v_call: TRBV10-3; j_call: TRBJ2-5; d_call: NA; clone_size: NA
cdr3_aa: CSVSVLRLGGEQCF; v_call: TRBV29-1; j_call: TRBJ2-7; d_call: NA; clone_size: NA
cdr3_aa: CASSSGGISQPQHF; v_call: TRBV5-5; j_call: TRBJ1-5; d_call: TRBD1; clone_size: few
cdr3_aa: CSALTETYNEQFF; v_call: TRBV29-1; j_call: TRBJ2-1; d_call: NA; clone_size: many
cdr3_aa: CASSPYSDQPQHF; v_call: TRBV6-1; j_call: TRBJ1-5; d_call: NA; clone_size: NA
cdr3_aa: CASSPRTGGQETQYF; v_call: TRBV28; j_call: TRBJ2-5; d_call: TRBD1; clone_size: few
cdr3_aa: CDSSYWGPGFNTEAFF; v_call: TRBV6-5; j_call: TRBJ1-1; d_call: NA; clone_size: NA
cdr3_aa: CASGQDRGPETQYF; v_call: TRBV4-3; j_call: TRBJ2-5; d_call: TRBD1; clone_size: NA
cdr3_aa: CAWRRTGRNGYTF; v_call: TRBV30; j_call: TRBJ1-2; d_call: TRBD1; clone_size: NA
cdr3_aa: CATSRGSGRPPETQYF; v_call: TRBV15; j_call: TRBJ2-5; d_call: NA; clone_size: NA
cdr3_aa: CAGSHRGTNNEQFF; v_call: TRBV11-3; j_call: TRBJ2-1; d_call: NA; clone_size: NA
cdr3_aa: CASSSQGYYGYTF; v_call: TRBV7-9; j_call: TRBJ1-2; d_call: NA; clone_size: NA
cdr3_aa: CASSPPPVTSGRGRLRKQYF; v_call: TRBV4-2; j_call: TRBJ2-7; d_call: TRBD2; clone_size: NA
cdr3_aa: CASSRSGRADEQFF; v_call: TRBV6-5; j_call: TRBJ2-1; d_call: TRBD2; clone_size: many
cdr3_aa: CASSPNRVGTQYF; v_call: TRBV6-6; j_call: TRBJ2-5; d_call: NA; clone_size: many
cdr3_aa: CSVFLLIRTGALYEQYF; v_call: TRBV29-1; j_call: TRBJ2-7; d_call: TRBD1; clone_size: many
cdr3_aa: CASSYSEVGDGYTF; v_call: TRBV6-6; j_call: TRBJ1-2; d_call: NA; clone_size: NA
cdr3_aa: CASSSRNTGELFF; v_call: TRBV12-3/TRBV12-4; j_call: TRBJ2-2; d_call: NA; clone_size: many
cdr3_aa: CASSPQRGGSYNKQFF; v_call: TRBV12-3/TRBV12-4; j_call: TRBJ2-1; d_call: NA; clone_size: NA
cdr3_aa: CASSSPGGTQNTGELFF; v_call: TRBV12-3/TRBV12-4; j_call: TRBJ2-2; d_call: NA; clone_size: many
cdr3_aa: CASSLKNNEQFF; v_call: TRBV5-5; j_call: TRBJ2-1; d_call: NA; clone_size: NA
cdr3_aa: CASRHRGLAATSSYEQYF; v_call: TRBV6-2/TRBV6-3; j_call: TRBJ2-7; d_call: TRBD2; clone_size: once
cdr3_aa: CASSHARSSGNTLYF; v_call: TRBV4-2; j_call: TRBJ1-3; d_call: NA; clone_size: NA
cdr3_aa: CASSEDSLNEQFF; v_call: TRBV10-2; j_call: TRBJ2-1; d_call: NA; clone_size: NA
cdr3_aa: CASSLVEAGARAKNIQYF; v_call: TRBV5-6; j_call: TRBJ2-4; d_call: NA; clone_size: few
cdr3_aa: CASSKNDLRGTQYF; v_call: TRBV11-2; j_call: TRBJ2-5; d_call: NA; clone_size: NA